This T cell receptor (beta chain) originates from a study of beta chain features in type 1 diabetes. Broader study findings: PCR might favor shorter templates, equally in patients and controls. Moderately but significantly shorter TCRB CDR3s were found in Type 1 diabetes patients in all four CD4+ subsets.

The CDR3 has 16 amino acids. The V gene's germline CDR1 is MNHEY and CDR2 SVGAGI. The V end lost 0 bases, the J end lost 7 bases, and 18 bases lay between the germline ends. In its sample, this clone was seen a few times. Its specificity is unknown. The entirety of the isolated RNA underwent reverse transcription, so expressed TCRB transcripts were sequenced. Using immunoSEQ multiplex PCR, the repertoire was profiled, and TCRdb retains in-frame clones only, with some absent. The table lists around 310,000 clones, about 14% of them singletons. The sequenced sample consisted of naive CD4+ T cells from blood. The rearrangement joins TRBV6-5 to TRBJ2-5; D remains unclear. The clonotype comes from a woman under 30 with type 1 diabetes. CDR3 sequence (DNA): TGTGCCAGCAGTTACTCTCGAAAAGCCGGATCGGGGACCCAGTACTTC. As protein: CASSYSRKAGSGTQYF.